What follows are 30 T cell receptor beta chains derived from one specimen sequenced in a study of sequential checkpoint blockade in melanoma. Treatment given: randomized to nivolumab then ipilimumab (arm A) or the reverse (arm B). The protocol was immunoSEQ multiplex PCR, while the TCRdb copy is restricted to in-frame clones and leaves out a portion. The sample yields about 9,900 clones, 50% to 70% seen once. The material was CD8+ T cells sorted from blood (inferred from file names), obtained from a patient given nivolumab and ipilimumab in sequence. The origin of the receptors is a human donor with melanoma.

This clone has more than one count but fewer than ten. The rearrangement links TRBV6-5 to TRBJ1-1; D remains ambiguous. CDR1 is MNHEY, CDR2 SVGAGI, per germline. V was clipped by 7 bases and J by 2 bases, with 11 bases between them. The CDR3 loop spans 13 amino acids. CDR3 sequence (DNA): TGTGCCAGCACCTACGGAGGTAACACTGAAGCTTTCTTT. Translation: CASTYGGNTEAFF.

This sequence joins TRBV4-1 and TRBJ1-2; D is perhaps TRBD1 (6 bases). Deletions cut 4 bases from V and 1 base from J, with 10 bases between. There are 14 residues in the CDR3. The germline gives CDR1 MGHRA, CDR2 YSYEKL. CDR3 in DNA: TGCGCCAGCAGCCGGGACACCGATAACTATGGCTACACCTTC. It specifies CASSRDTDNYGYTF.

The gene calls are TRBV2 and TRBJ1-1, with D unresolved. The CDR3 has 14 amino acids. Looked up from germline, CDR1 is SNHLY and CDR2 is FYNNEI. Deletions cut 4 bases from V and 0 bases from J, with 9 bases between. The CDR3 sequence: CASSVPGLNTEAFF. Written as DNA, the CDR3 is TGTGCCAGCAGTGTGCCAGGCTTGAACACTGAAGCTTTCTTT.

This clone was counted between two and nine times. This chain links TRBV9 with TRBJ2-3; D is possibly TRBD1 (6 bases). The V end was cut by 1 base, the J end by 1 base, with 19 bases between. Germline V gene lookup returns CDR1 SGDLS and CDR2 YYNGEE. There are 18 residues in the CDR3. The CDR3 DNA follows: TGTGCCAGCAGCGTACAGCCAGATAAGGGGGAAGGCACAGATACGCAGTATTTT. Translating gives CASSVQPDKGEGTDTQYF.

The chain is built from TRBV4-3 and TRBJ1-3, with D possibly matching TRBD1 (6 bases). V lost 2 bases, J lost 3 bases, and 11 bases lay in between. The CDR3 runs to 15 residues. Germline V gene lookup returns CDR1 LGHNA and CDR2 YSLEER. The CDR3 coding sequence is TGCGCCAGCAGCCAATCGGGGACACATGGAAACACCATATATTTT. This translates into CASSQSGTHGNTIYF.

The rearrangement joins TRBV7-3 to TRBJ2-3; 7 bases fit TRBD2. CDR3 length equals 16 residues. CDR1 is SGHTA and CDR2 is FQGTGA in the germline V gene. Trimming removed 4 bases from V and 1 base from J; junction bases left unmatched: 8. The CDR3 DNA is TGTGCCAGCAGCTCCCGGGGACGGGGGGGCACAGATACGCAGTATTTT. Its translation: CASSSRGRGGTDTQYF. The full variable domain, with the rest looked up from reference TRBV7-3 and TRBJ2-3, is GAGVSQTPSNKVTEKGKYVELRCDPISGHTALYWYRQSLGQGPEFLIYFQGTGAADDSGLPNDRFFAVRPEGSVSTLKIQRTERGDSAVYLCASSSRGRGGTDTQYFGPGTRLTVL.

This chain connects TRBV28 to TRBJ1-1, with TRBD1 matching over 10 bases. The germline CDR1 and CDR2 sequences are MDHEN and SYDVKM. The CDR3 covers 15 residues. Trimming cost V 2 bases and J 3 bases; bases outside gene matches: 3. In DNA form, the CDR3 reads TGTGCCAGCAGTTTACGGGACAGGGGTTACACTGAAGCTTTCTTT. This encodes CASSLRDRGYTEAFF.

The chain uses TRBV6-5 and TRBJ2-7, with D tentatively TRBD2 (5 bases). V shed 2 bases and J shed 3 bases, with 14 bases lying between them. The germline CDR1 and CDR2 sequences are MNHEY and SVGAGI. The CDR3 extends over 15 amino acids. Here the CDR3 DNA reads TGTGCCAGCAGTTACGAGGCGGGCTACTACTACGAGCAGTACTTC. Protein sequence: CASSYEAGYYYEQYF.

The chain uses TRBV27 and TRBJ1-3; TRBD1 is a possible D gene (5 bases). The CDR3 contains 15 residues. Trimming cost V 3 bases and J 4 bases, with 13 bases left between them. Per germline, CDR1 MNHEY and CDR2 SMNVEV (reference sequence). The CDR3 here is CASSLVGGTGNTIYF. The CDR3 DNA reads as TGTGCCAGCAGTTTGGTGGGGGGAACAGGAAACACCATATATTTT.

The genes are TRBV28 and TRBJ1-2; the match to TRBD1 covers 10 bases. V was pared by 1 base and J by 4 bases, with 6 bases of the junction left unmatched. Germline V lookup: CDR1 MDHEN, CDR2 SYDVKM. The CDR3 contains 16 residues. The CDR3 is CASSLFPTGGSYGYTF. CDR3 DNA: TGTGCCAGCAGTTTATTCCCGACAGGGGGCAGCTATGGCTACACCTTC.

The chain carries TRBV5-5 and TRBJ2-3; D is perhaps TRBD2 (7 bases). Germline lookup yields CDR1 SGHKS and CDR2 YYEKEE (reference sequence). The CDR3 totals 16 residues. V was pared by 6 bases and J by 7 bases, with 24 bases between. The CDR3, as DNA: TGTGCCAGCATGGGGGGGGCCCAATTCAGAACATATACGCAGTATTTT. Translated, it gives CASMGGAQFRTYTQYF.

The V gene is TRBV9, the J gene TRBJ1-2; 9 positions agree with TRBD1. The CDR3 is 14 amino acids. CDR1 is SGDLS and CDR2 is YYNGEE in the germline V gene. J was trimmed by 6 bases and V by 5 bases; bases with no gene match: 8. The DNA for the CDR3 is TGTGCCAGCAGGGTTACAGGGGGCGGAGATGGCTACACCTTC. Protein product: CASRVTGGGDGYTF.

The V and J genes are TRBV4-3 and TRBJ2-1; D is perhaps TRBD2 (5 bases). Trimming left V 2 bases short and J 5 bases short, with 10 bases between. CDR1 is LGHNA, CDR2 YSLEER, per germline. CDR3 length equals 14 residues. CDR3 DNA: TGCGCCAGCAGCCAATGGTCCGGGGACAATGAGCAGTTCTTC. Translating gives CASSQWSGDNEQFF.

This clone has just a few counts. The genes are TRBV30 and TRBJ1-4; TRBD1 aligns across 9 bases. Germline assignment: CDR1 GTSNPN and CDR2 SVGIG (reference sequence). J gave up 7 bases and V 2 bases, and 8 bases lay outside the gene matches. The CDR3 is 15 amino acids. The CDR3 DNA follows: TGTGCCTGGAGTCGCAACAGGGGGCGCCTTGAAAAACTGTTTTTT. Amino acid sequence: CAWSRNRGRLEKLFF.

This clone was counted a few times. The chain combines TRBV4-3 with TRBJ2-7; no firm D call. Germline loops: CDR1 LGHNA, CDR2 YSLEER. The CDR3 has 14 residues. V lost 0 bases, J lost 4 bases, and 10 bases lay in between. The CDR3 region is CASSQDRVRYEQYF. Written as DNA, the CDR3 is TGCGCCAGCAGCCAAGATCGGGTACGGTACGAGCAGTACTTC.

This clone turned up a few times. The rearrangement uses TRBV7-8 and TRBJ2-3; possibly TRBD2 for D (6 bases). The CDR3 contains 16 residues. In germline, CDR1 is SGHVS, CDR2 FQNEAQ. The germline V and J ends were trimmed by 4 bases and 0 bases, with 14 bases remaining between them. CDR3 region: CASSSGDVGSTDTQYF. CDR3 nucleotide sequence: TGTGCCAGCAGCTCGGGGGACGTAGGGAGCACAGATACGCAGTATTTT.

The chain uses TRBV10-1 and TRBJ2-7; 9 nucleotides line up with TRBD2. Per germline, CDR1 WNHNN and CDR2 SYGVQD (reference sequence). The CDR3 spans 15 residues. The J segment lost 0 bases and the V segment lost 2 bases, leaving 2 bases of the junction unmatched. CDR3 sequence reads: CASSEGRGGSYEQYF. CDR3 nucleotide sequence: TGCGCCAGCAGTGAGGGGCGGGGGGGCTCCTACGAGCAGTACTTC.

The count of this clone is one. The rearrangement uses TRBV5-4 and TRBJ2-1; TRBD1 matches at 9 bases. The CDR3 contains 16 residues. Trimming at V came to 3 bases and at J to 2 bases, leaving 6 bases not matched to a gene. Per germline, CDR1 SGHNT and CDR2 YYREEE (reference sequence). CDR3 in amino acids: CASSSGQGIPYNEQFF. The CDR3 DNA follows: TGTGCCAGCAGCTCAGGACAGGGGATACCCTACAATGAGCAGTTCTTC.

The chain recombines TRBV9 with TRBJ2-2, with D possibly matching TRBD2 (5 bases). Trimming pared 0 bases from V and 5 bases from J, leaving 8 bases between. Germline-derived CDR1 and CDR2 are SGDLS and YYNGEE. This CDR3 region has 14 residues. The CDR3: CASSVVSGTGELFF. In DNA, the CDR3 is TGTGCCAGCAGCGTAGTTTCGGGAACCGGGGAGCTGTTTTTT.

The V gene is TRBV4-1, the J gene TRBJ2-1; the D gene is possibly TRBD1 (5 bases). V lost 4 bases and J lost 2, with 15 bases in between. From germline, CDR1 is MGHRA and CDR2 YSYEKL. CDR3 size: 16 residues. In DNA form, the CDR3 reads TGCGCCAGCAGCCTAACGCCAGGGAACCCCTACAATGAGCAGTTCTTC. This gives the protein CASSLTPGNPYNEQFF.

The chain uses TRBV27 and TRBJ2-3, with D possibly matching TRBD2 (5 bases). The V and J ends lost 6 bases and 0 bases respectively, with 10 bases between them. Germline-derived CDR1 and CDR2 are MNHEY and SMNVEV (reference sequence). This CDR3 region has 14 residues. In DNA, the CDR3 is TGTGCCAGCAGATTAGCGACTAGCACAGATACGCAGTATTTT. Translating gives CASRLATSTDTQYF.

This chain links TRBV10-3 with TRBJ1-1, with a possible D match to TRBD1 (5 bases). This CDR3 spans 13 amino acids. Germline CDR1 and CDR2: ENHRY and SYGVKD. V was shortened by 8 bases and J by 0 bases, with 10 bases between the two germline ends. The CDR3 spells CAIGGNLNTEAFF. The CDR3 nucleotides are TGTGCCATCGGGGGGAACTTGAACACTGAAGCTTTCTTT.

The chain has TRBV27 and TRBJ2-5; D perhaps matches TRBD2 (7 bases). CDR1 is MNHEY, CDR2 SMNVEV, per germline (reference sequence). There are 15 residues in the CDR3. Trimming took 2 bases from V and 5 from J, leaving 15 bases between them. CDR3: CASSLLAGAGETQYF. CDR3 DNA sequence: TGTGCCAGCAGTTTACTGGCGGGGGCGGGGGAGACCCAGTACTTC.

This rearrangement joins TRBV27 to TRBJ2-7; 8 bases align to TRBD2. The CDR3 is made up of 16 amino acids. Germline loops: CDR1 MNHEY, CDR2 SMNVEV (reference sequence). Trimming cost V 2 bases and J 2 bases; bases outside gene matches: 8. CDR3: CASSLTGGEVAYEQYF. CDR3 sequence (DNA): TGTGCCAGCAGTTTAACGGGGGGGGAGGTGGCCTACGAGCAGTACTTC.

The genes are TRBV11-2 and TRBJ1-3, with TRBD1 identical over 7 bases. The CDR3 extends over 15 amino acids. J lost 2 bases, V lost 5 bases, and 6 bases had no gene match. In germline, CDR1 is SGHAT, CDR2 FQNNGV. CDR3 sequence: CASSRLGTAGNTIYF. The DNA of the CDR3 is TGTGCCAGCAGCCGCCTCGGGACAGCTGGAAACACCATATATTTT.

The chain is built from TRBV4-1 and TRBJ1-5; 9 nucleotides align to TRBD1. The CDR3 is made up of 20 amino acids. J was trimmed by 6 bases and V by 0 bases; bases with no gene match: 18. Germline assignment: CDR1 MGHRA and CDR2 YSYEKL. Here the CDR3 DNA reads TGCGCCAGCAGCCAAGAGGAGGGAGGACAGGGGAGGAGGTTGGGTCAGCCCCAGCATTTT. This encodes CASSQEEGGQGRRLGQPQHF.

CDR3 in DNA: TGTGCCAGCAGTGGACAGGGGGCTGAAGCTTTCTTT. It encodes CASSGQGAEAFF. This chain uses TRBV9 with TRBJ1-1; the match to TRBD1 covers 10 bases. The CDR3 loop spans 12 amino acids. Germline V gene sequence: CDR1 SGDLS, CDR2 YYNGEE. The V and J ends lost 5 bases and 6 bases, in that order; junction bases with no gene match: 1.

CDR3 nucleotide sequence: TGTGCCAGCAGTCTGACATCCACTGCCACTGAAGCTTTCTTT. Translating it yields CASSLTSTATEAFF. This chain joins TRBV7-9 and TRBJ1-1; D gene uncertain. Germline loops: CDR1 SEHNR, CDR2 FQNEAQ (reference sequence). The CDR3 runs to 14 residues. The germline V and J ends were trimmed by 6 bases and 4 bases, with 15 bases remaining between them.

The genes are TRBV2 and TRBJ2-1, with D possibly matching TRBD2 (7 bases). The CDR3 is made up of 18 amino acids. CDR1 and CDR2 (germline): SNHLY, FYNNEI. V was shortened by 2 bases and J by 0 bases, with 17 bases between the two germline ends. CDR3 nucleotides: TGTGCCAGCAGTGAATTTCTGGGGGGGCGGAGCTCCTACAATGAGCAGTTCTTC. This gives the protein CASSEFLGGRSSYNEQFF.

The genes are TRBV14 and TRBJ2-7; D may be TRBD1 (5 bases). Germline assignment: CDR1 SGHDN and CDR2 FVKESK. The CDR3 is 14 amino acids. V shed 4 bases and J shed 0 bases, with 10 bases lying between them. In DNA form, the CDR3 reads TGTGCCAGCAGCCCAAGGGGTGCCTCCTACGAGCAGTACTTC. Amino acids: CASSPRGASYEQYF.